This TCR beta chain is drawn from a study of T cells after yellow fever vaccination. Germline V gene sequence: CDR1 SGHTA, CDR2 FQGNSA. This CDR3 is built from 17 residues. J gave up 4 bases and V 6 bases, and 12 bases lay outside the gene matches. This clonotype appeared many times. Findings and caveats of the study: A small share of clonotypes appeared in both CD4 and CD8 compartments. The day 0 sorted memory subsets showed almost all vaccine-responding clonotypes to be undetectable. Weaker overall, the secondary response nonetheless peaked faster (day 5 versus 15).

TCRdb ran MiXCR on the 5' RACE reads and lists one entry per CDR3 protein. The repertoire holds fewer than 35,000 distinct CDR3 sequences, with about 11% as singletons. This chain links TRBV7-2 with TRBJ2-2; 9 bases align to TRBD2. This TCR came from a man in his late teens or twenties who received the YFV17D yellow fever vaccine. The sample consisted of PBMCs, either bulk or a sorted T-cell subset (CD4+, CD8+, memory, or dextramer-sorted; not recorded which), taken roughly 15 days after the first yellow fever vaccination. The CDR3 spells CASRLNSGGHFTGELFF. Written as DNA, the CDR3 is TGTGCCAGCAGACTAAATAGCGGGGGTCACTTCACCGGGGAGCTGTTTTTT.